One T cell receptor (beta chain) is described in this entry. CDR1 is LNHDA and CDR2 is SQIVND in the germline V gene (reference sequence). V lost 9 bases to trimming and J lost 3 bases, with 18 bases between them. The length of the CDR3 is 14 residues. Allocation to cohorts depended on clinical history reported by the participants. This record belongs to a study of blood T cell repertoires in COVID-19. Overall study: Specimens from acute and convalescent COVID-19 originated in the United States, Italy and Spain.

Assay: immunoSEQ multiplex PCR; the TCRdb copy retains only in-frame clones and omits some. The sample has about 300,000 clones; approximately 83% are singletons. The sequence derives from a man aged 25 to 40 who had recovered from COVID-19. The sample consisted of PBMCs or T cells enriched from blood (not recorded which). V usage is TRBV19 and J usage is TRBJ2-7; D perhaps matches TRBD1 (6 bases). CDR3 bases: TGTGCCAGGTGGGGAGTAGGACAGTTCTACGAGCAGTACTTC. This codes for CARWGVGQFYEQYF.